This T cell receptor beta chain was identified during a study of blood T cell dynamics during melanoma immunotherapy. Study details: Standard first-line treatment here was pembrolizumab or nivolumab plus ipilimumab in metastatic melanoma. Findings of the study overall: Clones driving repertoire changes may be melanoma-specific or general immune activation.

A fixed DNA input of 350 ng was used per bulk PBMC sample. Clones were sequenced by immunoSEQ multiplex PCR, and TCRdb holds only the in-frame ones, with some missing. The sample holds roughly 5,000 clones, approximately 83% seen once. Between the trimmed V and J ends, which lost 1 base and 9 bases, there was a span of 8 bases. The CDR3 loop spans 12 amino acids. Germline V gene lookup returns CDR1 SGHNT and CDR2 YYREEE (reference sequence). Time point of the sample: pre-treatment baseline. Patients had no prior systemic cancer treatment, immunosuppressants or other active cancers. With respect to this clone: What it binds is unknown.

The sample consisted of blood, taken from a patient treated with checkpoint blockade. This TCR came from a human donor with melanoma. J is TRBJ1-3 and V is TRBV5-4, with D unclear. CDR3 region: CASSLHPGTIYF. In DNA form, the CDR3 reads TGTGCCAGCAGCTTGCACCCAGGCACCATATATTTT. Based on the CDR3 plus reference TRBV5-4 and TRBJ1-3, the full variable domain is ETGVTQSPTHLIKTRGQQVTLRCSSQSGHNTVSWYQQALGQGPQFIFQYYREEENGRGNFPPRFSGLQFPNYSSELNVNALELDDSALYLCASSLHPGTIYFGEGSWLTVV.